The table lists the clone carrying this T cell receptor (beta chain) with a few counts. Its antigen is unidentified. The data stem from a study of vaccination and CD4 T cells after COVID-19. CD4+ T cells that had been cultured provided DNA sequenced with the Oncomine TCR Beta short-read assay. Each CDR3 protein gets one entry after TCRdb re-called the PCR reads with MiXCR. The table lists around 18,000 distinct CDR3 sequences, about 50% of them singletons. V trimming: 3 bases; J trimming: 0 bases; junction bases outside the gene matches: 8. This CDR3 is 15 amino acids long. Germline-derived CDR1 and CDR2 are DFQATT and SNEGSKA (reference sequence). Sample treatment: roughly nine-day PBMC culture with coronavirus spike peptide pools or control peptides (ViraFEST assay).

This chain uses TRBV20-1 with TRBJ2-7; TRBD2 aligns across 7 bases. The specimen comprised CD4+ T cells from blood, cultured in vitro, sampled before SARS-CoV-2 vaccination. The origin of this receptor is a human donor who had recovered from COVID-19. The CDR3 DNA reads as TGCAGTGCTAGGAATTTAGCGGGTTTCTCCTACGAGCAGTACTTC. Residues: CSARNLAGFSYEQYF.